These T cell receptor beta chains were read from a single sample in a study of PD-L1 blockade in urothelial cancer. Profiling relied on immunoSEQ multiplex PCR, and the TCRdb table lists in-frame clones only, not all of them. The data hold tens of thousands of clones, with around 88% observed a single time. The sequencing here drew on PBMCs, taken around atezolizumab (anti-PD-L1) treatment. The receptors stem from a man aged 55 to 70 with urothelial cancer. The CDR3 runs from the conserved cysteine through the conserved F or W. D genes are given only for firm matches. Clone size, where shown, is once, few, many, or a class for clones that have expanded.

DNA | CDR3 | D | size | J | V
TGTGCCAGCAGCCTCCCCGGGTCCTACGAGCAGTACTTC | CASSLPGSYEQYF | - | - | TRBJ2-7 | TRBV7-9
TGTGCCAGCAGTACATCAACTCCGGGACTAGCGGGGACATCTAGCACAGATACGCAGTATTTT | CASSTSTPGLAGTSSTDTQYF | TRBD2 | - | TRBJ2-3 | TRBV27
TGTGCCAGCAGCCGGACAGGACGGACTGAAGCTTTCTTT | CASSRTGRTEAFF | TRBD1 | - | TRBJ1-1 | TRBV14
TGTGCCAGCAGCTTGTTGGGGGCGCCCTACGAGCAGTACTTC | CASSLLGAPYEQYF | - | few | TRBJ2-7 | TRBV5-8
TGCGCCATAGCGGGGACAGTCCTTTTACTCTCCTACGAGCAGTACTTC | CAIAGTVLLLSYEQYF | - | - | TRBJ2-7 | TRBV10-1
TGTGCCAGCAGCCTACTAAACACTGGGTCCTACGAGCAGTACTTC | CASSLLNTGSYEQYF | - | - | TRBJ2-7 | TRBV5-6
TGTGCCAGCAGTTTATCGCAGGGAAACTACAATGAGCAGTTCTTC | CASSLSQGNYNEQFF | - | - | TRBJ2-1 | TRBV27
TGTGCCAGCAGCTACCTGGACAGGGGTATCGGAGGCTACACCTTC | CASSYLDRGIGGYTF | TRBD1 | - | TRBJ1-2 | TRBV13
TGTGCCAGTAGGAGGGGGCGGACTAGCACAGATACGCAGTATTTT | CASRRGRTSTDTQYF | TRBD1 | - | TRBJ2-3 | TRBV19
TGCGCCAGCAGCTTATCCGACAGGATCTATGGCTACACCTTC | CASSLSDRIYGYTF | - | - | TRBJ1-2 | TRBV5-1
TGTGCCAGCAGCCCCTCAGATGGGACAAGGGAGACCCAGTACTTC | CASSPSDGTRETQYF | - | - | TRBJ2-5 | TRBV7-2
TGTGCCAGCAGCCCCTCGCGGGGGTTAGATACGCAGTATTTT | CASSPSRGLDTQYF | TRBD2 | - | TRBJ2-3 | TRBV7-2
TGTGCCAGCAGCTTAAGGACTAGCGAGATATACCAAGAGACCCAGTACTTC | CASSLRTSEIYQETQYF | TRBD2 | few | TRBJ2-5 | TRBV7-9
TGTGCCAGCAGCCAACTAGGTATCACCGGGGAGCTGTTTTTT | CASSQLGITGELFF | - | - | TRBJ2-2 | TRBV6-6
TGTGCCAGCAGACCCCGACAGGAGGACTACGAGCAGTACTTC | CASRPRQEDYEQYF | - | - | TRBJ2-7 | TRBV27
TGTGCCTGGAGTACGGGGGGGGGTTGGAATGAGCAGTTCTTC | CAWSTGGGWNEQFF | TRBD2 | - | TRBJ2-1 | TRBV30
TGCGCCAGCAGCTTGGTCGGGTACAATGAGCAGTTCTTC | CASSLVGYNEQFF | - | - | TRBJ2-1 | TRBV5-1
TGTGCCAGCAGTAGTGGACAGTACGAGCAGTACTTC | CASSSGQYEQYF | - | - | TRBJ2-7 | TRBV5-6
TGTGCCAGCAGTTACCTAGCGGGGGTCTTCTACAATGAGCAGTTCTTC | CASSYLAGVFYNEQFF | TRBD2 | - | TRBJ2-1 | TRBV6-6
TGTGCCAGCAGTGACCCCGTCTACGAGCAGTACTTC | CASSDPVYEQYF | - | - | TRBJ2-7 | TRBV6-4
TGCAGGGTGGGCCACTATGGCTACACCTTC | CRVGHYGYTF | - | - | TRBJ1-2 | TRBV20-1
TGTGCCAGTAAAGGAGCGGGAGCACCTTTGTCCACAGATACGCAGTATTTT | CASKGAGAPLSTDTQYF | TRBD2 | - | TRBJ2-3 | TRBV19
TGCGCCTCAGGGTACAGGGGGAGCAATGAGCAGTTCTTC | CASGYRGSNEQFF | TRBD1 | once | TRBJ2-1 | TRBV10-1
TGTGCCAGCAGCCGAAACAGGGGTGAGGGAAGCACTGAAGCTTTCTTT | CASSRNRGEGSTEAFF | TRBD1 | - | TRBJ1-1 | TRBV11-2
TGTGCCAGCTCACGCACGGCCTACGAGCAGTACTTC | CASSRTAYEQYF | - | - | TRBJ2-7 | TRBV18